These 22 T cell receptor beta chains originate from one sample sequenced in a study of CD8+ T cells in alopecia areata. Specified treatment: oral pan-JAK inhibitor, 5-10 mg twice daily. Sequencing used cDNA as its template, made by extracting RNA and reverse transcribing it. The protocol was immunoSEQ multiplex PCR, while the TCRdb copy is restricted to in-frame clones and leaves out a portion. The table lists some 200,000 clones, 50% to 60% of them singletons, with approximately 3.5% in the top ten. The source material was CD4+ T cells sorted from blood, sampled at week 4, from a patient treated with tofacitinib. The receptors were sampled from a human donor with alopecia areata.

The chain combines TRBV25-1 with TRBJ2-7; D tentatively fits TRBD1 or TRBD2 (6 bases each). The V gene's germline CDR1 is MGHDK and CDR2 SYGVNS. Trimming cost V 4 bases and J 3 bases, with 13 bases left between them. The CDR3 spans 14 residues. In DNA form, the CDR3 reads TGTGCCAGCAGTGCCGTGGGGGGCGGCTACGAGCAGTACTTC. Its translation is CASSAVGGGYEQYF.

V gene TRBV28 combines with J gene TRBJ2-5; D not resolved. This CDR3 has 13 amino acids. Trimming removed 6 bases from V and 5 bases from J, with 13 bases in between. Germline CDR1 and CDR2: MDHEN and SYDVKM. The CDR3 nucleotides are TGTGCCAGCAGATACAGTCTCTCGGAGACCCAGTACTTC. It yields the protein CASRYSLSETQYF. Filled out from reference TRBV28 and TRBJ2-5, the complete variable domain reads DVKVTQSSRYLVKRTGEKVFLECVQDMDHENMFWYRQDPGLGLRLIYFSYDVKMKEKGDIPEGYSVSREKKERFSLILESASTNQTSMYLCASRYSLSETQYFGPGTRLLVL.

The chain carries TRBV30 and TRBJ2-3; a weak D match, TRBD1 (5 bases). Trimming took 3 bases from V and 0 from J, leaving 7 bases between them. Germline lookup yields CDR1 GTSNPN and CDR2 SVGIG (reference sequence). CDR3 size: 13 residues. The CDR3 sequence is CAWRGPSTDTQYF. Written as DNA, the CDR3 is TGTGCCTGGAGGGGGCCAAGCACAGATACGCAGTATTTT.

The CDR3, as DNA: TGTGCCTGGAGTGGGCTTTCTCCCGGGGAGCTGTTTTTT. Translated: CAWSGLSPGELFF. J is TRBJ2-2 and V is TRBV30; no reliable D call. The ends were cut back, 1 base at V and 6 bases at J, with 9 bases in the middle. CDR1 and CDR2 from the germline V gene are GTSNPN and SVGIG (reference sequence). This CDR3 is 13 amino acids long. The full variable domain, with the rest looked up from reference TRBV30 and TRBJ2-2, is SQTIHQWPATLVQPVGSPLSLECTVEGTSNPNLYWYRQAAGRGLQLLFYSVGIGQISSEVPQNLSASRPQDRQFILSSKKLLLSDSGFYLCAWSGLSPGELFFGEGSRLTVL.

This chain's CDR3 is CSVETSGGSHQFF. Written as DNA, the CDR3 is TGCAGCGTTGAAACTAGCGGGGGCTCTCACCAGTTCTTC. This sequence joins TRBV29-1 and TRBJ2-1; 11 bases align to TRBD2. CDR1 and CDR2 (germline): SQVTM, ANQGSEA. The CDR3 length is 13 residues. Trimming cost V 2 bases and J 13 bases; bases outside gene matches: 7.

The CDR3 loop is CASSLGTMISYNEQFF. CDR3 DNA: TGCGCCAGCTCGCTCGGGACAATGATCTCCTACAATGAGCAGTTCTTC. The J gene is TRBJ2-1, the V gene TRBV5-1, with a weak D call TRBD1 (6 bases). Trimming left V 7 bases short and J 0 bases short, with 17 bases between. CDR3 length: 16 amino acids. The germline CDR1 and CDR2 sequences are SGHRS and YFSETQ. Full variable domain (remainder filled in from reference TRBV5-1 and TRBJ2-1): KAGVTQTPRYLIKTRGQQVTLSCSPISGHRSVSWYQQTPGQGLQFLFEYFSETQRNKGNFPGRFSGRQFSNSRSEMNVSTLELGDSALYLCASSLGTMISYNEQFFGPGTRLTVL.

V and J are TRBV5-4 and TRBJ2-5; 10 nucleotides match TRBD1. Germline CDR1 and CDR2: SGHNT and YYREEE (reference sequence). V lost 4 bases to trimming and J lost 4 bases; unmatched junction nucleotides: 4. The length of the CDR3 is 14 residues. The CDR3 sequence is CASSDRGRTETQYF. Here the CDR3 DNA reads TGTGCCAGCAGCGACAGGGGGCGCACAGAGACCCAGTACTTC. Variable domain in full (rest from reference TRBV5-4 and TRBJ2-5): ETGVTQSPTHLIKTRGQQVTLRCSSQSGHNTVSWYQQALGQGPQFIFQYYREEENGRGNFPPRFSGLQFPNYSSELNVNALELDDSALYLCASSDRGRTETQYFGPGTRLLVL.

This clone was counted only a few times. This sequence joins TRBV29-1 and TRBJ1-2; TRBD1 is a possible D gene (6 bases). CDR3 length equals 12 residues. From germline, CDR1 is SQVTM and CDR2 ANQGSEA. The V end was cut by 7 bases, the J end by 7 bases, with 16 bases between. The CDR3 here is CSAGAGEGGYTF. CDR3 bases: TGCAGCGCTGGGGCAGGGGAAGGTGGCTACACCTTC.

This chain links TRBV29-1 with TRBJ1-2; D might be TRBD1 (5 bases). The CDR3 consists of 16 residues. The germline gives CDR1 SQVTM, CDR2 ANQGSEA. The V end was cut by 3 bases, the J end by 0 bases, with 17 bases between. The chain's CDR3 is CSVDSNAGSTNYGYTF. In DNA, the CDR3 is TGCAGCGTTGATTCTAACGCAGGGTCCACTAACTATGGCTACACCTTC.

This clone was observed a handful of times. V gene TRBV29-1 combines with J gene TRBJ2-5; unclear D gene. The CDR3 loop spans 13 amino acids. Trimming removed 5 bases from V and 4 bases from J, with 14 bases in between. The germline gives CDR1 SQVTM, CDR2 ANQGSEA. The CDR3 loop reads CSVCVLLTETQYF. The CDR3 DNA sequence: TGCAGCGTTTGTGTACTGCTGACAGAGACCCAGTACTTC.

The chain joins TRBV5-1 to TRBJ2-3; D gene uncertain. Germline V CDR1 and CDR2: SGHRS, YFSETQ. The CDR3 spans 14 residues. The V end lost 1 base, the J end lost 2 bases, and 8 bases lay between the germline ends. The CDR3 DNA sequence: TGCGCCAGCAGCTTGCGTGACAACACAGATACGCAGTATTTT. The encoded protein is CASSLRDNTDTQYF.

V usage is TRBV6-6 and J usage is TRBJ1-2, with TRBD1 as a possible D gene (6 bases). Trimming cost V 5 bases and J 8 bases, with 18 bases left between them. The germline CDR1 and CDR2 sequences are MNHNY and SVGAGI (reference sequence). The CDR3 has 14 amino acids. The DNA of the CDR3 is TGTGCCAGCAGTCAATCTACAGGGTATGACGGCTACACCTTC. Its translation is CASSQSTGYDGYTF.

The chain has TRBV2 and TRBJ2-1, with D perhaps TRBD1 (5 bases). Germline V gene data show CDR1 as SNHLY and CDR2 as FYNNEI. Deletions cut 6 bases from V and 8 bases from J, with 11 bases between. There are 12 residues in the CDR3. CDR3 DNA sequence: TGTGCCAGCAGCCACGACAGCGATGAGCAGTTCTTC. It translates to CASSHDSDEQFF.

This clone has just a few counts. This chain links TRBV5-5 with TRBJ1-5; D is unresolved. Trimming took 2 bases from V and 9 from J, leaving 6 bases between them. Per the germline V gene, CDR1 is SGHKS and CDR2 is YYEKEE (reference sequence). This CDR3 spans 11 amino acids. CDR3 coding DNA: TGTGCCAGCAGCTTTTGTCGGCCCCAGCATTTT. Its protein is CASSFCRPQHF.

This chain joins TRBV9 and TRBJ2-5, with D possibly TRBD1 on 5 matching bases. This CDR3 spans 15 amino acids. V dropped 1 base and J dropped 5 bases, with 15 bases sitting between them. From germline, CDR1 is SGDLS and CDR2 YYNGEE. CDR3 nucleotides: TGTGCCAGCAGCGTAAGGGGATCCGGTCTGGAGACCCAGTACTTC. This codes for CASSVRGSGLETQYF.

This rearrangement joins TRBV28 to TRBJ2-5; D may be TRBD1 or TRBD2 (5 bases each). The CDR3 is 17 amino acids. Germline V lookup: CDR1 MDHEN, CDR2 SYDVKM. The V end lost 6 bases, the J end lost 2 bases, and 22 bases lay between the germline ends. CDR3 in amino acids: CASSPPGRQGLQETQYF. The CDR3 nucleotides read TGTGCCAGCAGCCCTCCGGGACGGCAGGGTTTACAAGAGACCCAGTACTTC. The entire variable domain, with the rest obtained from reference TRBV28 and TRBJ2-5, is as follows: DVKVTQSSRYLVKRTGEKVFLECVQDMDHENMFWYRQDPGLGLRLIYFSYDVKMKEKGDIPEGYSVSREKKERFSLILESASTNQTSMYLCASSPPGRQGLQETQYFGPGTRLLVL.

The chain joins TRBV5-1 to TRBJ1-6; 7 bases are a match to TRBD1. The V gene end was trimmed by 2 bases and the J gene end by 8 bases; junction bases not matched to a gene: 1. CDR3 length: 13 residues. The germline gives CDR1 SGHRS, CDR2 YFSETQ. The CDR3 DNA reads TGCGCCAGCAGCTTCGGACAGGATTCACCCCTCCACTTT. Protein: CASSFGQDSPLHF.

V gene TRBV29-1 combines with J gene TRBJ2-7; the match to TRBD2 covers 11 bases. Trimming at V came to 2 bases and at J to 4 bases, leaving 4 bases not matched to a gene. Per germline, CDR1 SQVTM and CDR2 ANQGSEA. This CDR3 has 14 amino acids. The CDR3 here is CSVESTSGTYEQYF. For the CDR3, the DNA is TGCAGCGTTGAATCGACTAGCGGGACTTACGAGCAGTACTTC.

The CDR3 loop is CASSDPGQGIANYGYTF. Here the CDR3 DNA reads TGTGCCAGCAGCGATCCGGGACAGGGGATAGCTAACTATGGCTACACCTTC. V gene TRBV9 combines with J gene TRBJ1-2; TRBD1 agrees at 10 bases. Looked up from germline, CDR1 is SGDLS and CDR2 is YYNGEE. J lost 0 bases, V lost 3 bases, and 8 bases had no gene match. The CDR3 sequence is 17 residues long.

This clone was recorded only once. The V gene is TRBV30, the J gene TRBJ1-5; possibly TRBD1 for D (5 bases). Germline CDR1 is GTSNPN and CDR2 is SVGIG (reference sequence). V dropped 2 bases and J dropped 6 bases, with 14 bases sitting between them. The CDR3 spans 14 residues. CDR3 residues: CAWSTRFGGQPQHF. The CDR3 coding sequence is TGTGCCTGGAGTACCCGGTTCGGGGGTCAGCCCCAGCATTTT.

The chain is built from TRBV7-9 and TRBJ2-5; D not resolved. Germline loops: CDR1 SEHNR, CDR2 FQNEAQ (reference sequence). This CDR3 has 8 residues. The CDR3 protein is CVGETQYF. The CDR3 DNA reads as TGTGTAGGGGAGACCCAGTACTTC.

This chain joins TRBV5-1 and TRBJ2-5; a possible D gene is TRBD2 (6 bases). V gave up 2 bases and J gave up 0 bases, with 11 bases separating them. Germline CDR1 is SGHRS and CDR2 is YFSETQ. This CDR3 region has 15 residues. CDR3 in DNA: TGCGCCAGCAGCTTCGGCGGGACGTACCAAGAGACCCAGTACTTC. It translates to CASSFGGTYQETQYF.